What follows is one T cell receptor (beta chain) and its context. The antigen is not known. Gene names are the mouse ones. The data stem from a study of tissue T cells after allogeneic stem cell transplantation. General study results and limits: Some tissue clones might be persisting host cells; their alloreactivity or antigen specificity was not determined. Anatomically similar tissues had similar TCR repertoires within each patient.

The time point here: mouse harvest day 14 after allogeneic transplant. The graft held 10^6 splenic CD5+ T cells and 10^7 T-cell-depleted bone marrow cells. B6 (H2b) cells into BALB/c (H2d) mice; tissues taken at day 7 or 14. The method was immunoSEQ multiplex PCR; TCRdb's version includes in-frame clones alone and lacks a portion of them. This sample carries 2,500 to 3,500 clones, 45% to 60% of them seen once, and the ten largest clones take 35% to 40%. Sequencing was performed on gut tissue. This TCR was sampled from a female BALB/c mouse given C57BL/6 T cells with graft-versus-host disease after an allogeneic hematopoietic cell transplant.

Incomplete CDR3 DNA: TGTGCCAGCAGCCAAGATCTGGGACAGAATTCTGGAAATACGCTCTAT. Translation gives CASSQDLGQNSGNTLY. The whole CDR3 region reads CASSQDLGQNSGNTLYF. The rearrangement joins TRBV2 to TRBJ1-3, with 7 bases identical to TRBD1. The DNA ends 1 residue before the CDR3 does, and the rest of the CDR3 is filled in from the germline J gene. This CDR3 region has 17 residues. Germline CDR1 and CDR2: LGHNA and YSYQKL. The V and J ends lost 0 bases and 0 bases, in that order; junction bases with no gene match: 5.